Listed here are 32 T cell receptor beta chains from one sample, sequenced in a study of T cell changes during pregnancy in multiple sclerosis. Assay used: immunoSEQ multiplex PCR; TCRdb lists only in-frame clones, some missing. In the table there are 80,000 to 100,000 clones, 90% of which are singletons. Sequences were derived from peripheral blood, sampled in the second trimester of pregnancy. The receptors derive from a female donor in good health, enrolled as a control in a pregnancy study.

This clone was found a few times. The V and J genes are TRBV5-1 and TRBJ2-5; TRBD2 matches at 14 bases. The CDR3 is 18 amino acids. V lost 3 bases to trimming and J lost 4 bases; unmatched junction nucleotides: 11. Germline CDR1 reads SGHRS; CDR2 reads YFSETQ. For the CDR3, the DNA is TGCGCCAGCAGCTCCGGGACTAGCGGGAGTTTCTTTACAGAGACCCAGTACTTC. It specifies CASSSGTSGSFFTETQYF.

In nucleotides, the CDR3 is TGTGCCAGCAGTTCCTCGAGCAATGAGCAGTTCTTC. Residues: CASSSSSNEQFF. The rearrangement uses TRBV27 and TRBJ2-1, with unresolved D. Germline V gives CDR1 MNHEY, CDR2 SMNVEV (reference sequence). The CDR3 sequence is 12 residues long. Trimming removed 4 bases at V and 6 bases at J, with 7 bases between.

V usage is TRBV5-1 and J usage is TRBJ2-3; possible D gene TRBD1, 6 bases. Germline values: CDR1 SGHRS, CDR2 YFSETQ. V lost 1 base and J 2 bases, leaving 14 bases between the germline ends. The CDR3 runs to 16 residues. CDR3 region: CASSLLSGAVTDTQYF. The CDR3 DNA reads as TGCGCCAGCAGCTTGTTATCAGGGGCCGTCACAGATACGCAGTATTTT.

The chain employs TRBV7-2 and TRBJ2-1; 7 positions match TRBD2. This CDR3 has 17 amino acids. The V and J ends lost 2 bases and 0 bases, in that order; junction bases with no gene match: 7. Germline V lookup: CDR1 SGHTA, CDR2 FQGNSA. CDR3 in amino acids: CASSLLSGGSSYNEQFF. The CDR3 bases are TGTGCCAGCAGCTTATTGTCCGGGGGGAGCTCCTACAATGAGCAGTTCTTC.

This clone appeared once. This chain joins TRBV28 and TRBJ1-1; D unresolved. V dropped 10 bases and J dropped 4 bases, with 16 bases sitting between them. CDR1 and CDR2 (germline): MDHEN, SYDVKM. The CDR3 contains 13 residues. CDR3 protein: CATDPYRGTEAFF. Here the CDR3 DNA reads TGTGCCACCGACCCGTACCGGGGCACTGAAGCTTTCTTT.

J is TRBJ1-1 and V is TRBV7-7; D perhaps matches TRBD1 (6 bases). This CDR3 is built from 14 residues. Germline V lookup: CDR1 SSHAT, CDR2 FNYEAQ (reference sequence). V lost 5 bases and J lost 0, with 10 bases in between. CDR3 sequence (DNA): TGTGCCAGCAGCCCAGACAGGATGAACACTGAAGCTTTCTTT. The encoded protein is CASSPDRMNTEAFF.

V and J are TRBV28 and TRBJ2-1; 9 bases are a match to TRBD2. This CDR3 is 14 amino acids long. CDR1 MDHEN and CDR2 SYDVKM come from the germline V gene. Trimming at V came to 11 bases and at J to 6 bases, leaving 11 bases not matched to a gene. DNA for the CDR3: TGTGCCGTCCAGGCGGGCGGGAGGGTCAATGAGCAGTTCTTC. Its translation is CAVQAGGRVNEQFF.

This chain uses TRBV7-2 with TRBJ2-5, with 9 bases that match TRBD1. The CDR3 contains 15 residues. In germline, CDR1 is SGHTA, CDR2 FQGNSA. J gave up 4 bases and V 5 bases, and 8 bases lay outside the gene matches. CDR3 loop: CASSADRGRGETQYF. The CDR3 bases are TGTGCCAGCAGCGCGGACAGGGGAAGGGGAGAGACCCAGTACTTC.

CDR3 sequence: CASSQGETQYF. The CDR3 coding sequence is TGTGCCAGCAGCCAGGGGGAGACCCAGTACTTC. The chain combines TRBV7-9 with TRBJ2-5, with a weak D call TRBD1 (6 bases). The CDR3 spans 11 residues. Per germline, CDR1 SEHNR and CDR2 FQNEAQ (reference sequence). With 5 bases removed from V and 5 bases from J, the gap between germline ends came to 6 bases. Full variable domain (missing parts from reference TRBV7-9 and TRBJ2-5): DTGVSQNPRHKITKRGQNVTFRCDPISEHNRLYWYRQTLGQGPEFLTYFQNEAQLEKSRLLSDRFSAERPKGSFSTLEIQRTEQGDSAMYLCASSQGETQYFGPGTRLLVL.

This clone has just one count. This chain joins TRBV2 and TRBJ1-2; possibly TRBD1 for D (5 bases). Germline V gene sequence: CDR1 SNHLY, CDR2 FYNNEI. This CDR3 is built from 17 residues. V lost 8 bases and J 1 base, leaving 23 bases between the germline ends. CDR3 amino acids: CASRHGGITFYNYGYTF. CDR3 coding DNA: TGTGCCAGCCGTCATGGGGGGATAACTTTTTATAACTATGGCTACACCTTC.

The chain has TRBV6-6 and TRBJ2-7; 10 positions match TRBD2. The germline V gene has CDR1 MNHNY and CDR2 SVGAGI (reference sequence). V trimming: 2 bases; J trimming: 2 bases; junction bases outside the gene matches: 6. The CDR3 is made up of 16 amino acids. The CDR3 is CASSYPSGGGTYEQYF. DNA for the CDR3: TGTGCCAGCAGTTACCCCAGCGGGGGGGGAACCTACGAGCAGTACTTC.

V and J are TRBV7-9 and TRBJ2-1, with D perhaps TRBD2 (6 bases). This CDR3 is built from 16 residues. Germline loops: CDR1 SEHNR, CDR2 FQNEAQ (reference sequence). V gave up 0 bases and J gave up 1 base, with 10 bases separating them. CDR3 bases: TGTGCCAGCAGCTTAGCAGCTGGGGGGTCCTACAATGAGCAGTTCTTC. It encodes CASSLAAGGSYNEQFF.

The V and J genes are TRBV4-1 and TRBJ2-5, with 8 bases aligning to TRBD2. In germline, CDR1 is MGHRA, CDR2 YSYEKL. The CDR3 sequence is 17 residues long. V gave up 1 base and J gave up 0 bases; unmatched junction bases: 7. Here the CDR3 DNA reads TGCGCCAGCAGCCAAGGGGCAAAGCGGGGGTACCAAGAGACCCAGTACTTC. Protein product: CASSQGAKRGYQETQYF.

The V call is TRBV19, the J call TRBJ2-7; D unclear. V lost 2 bases and J 4 bases, leaving 9 bases between the germline ends. Germline loops: CDR1 LNHDA, CDR2 SQIVND (reference sequence). The CDR3 covers 13 residues. This CDR3 reads CASSISSTYEQYF. DNA for the CDR3: TGTGCCAGTAGTATATCAAGCACGTACGAGCAGTACTTC.

The chain carries TRBV7-9 and TRBJ2-3; perhaps TRBD1 as D (6 bases). Deletions cut 1 base from V and 1 base from J, with 12 bases between. There are 16 residues in the CDR3. Germline V gene data show CDR1 as SEHNR and CDR2 as FQNEAQ (reference sequence). This CDR3 reads CASSLVGGPRTDTQYF. The CDR3 bases are TGTGCCAGCAGCTTAGTAGGGGGTCCTCGCACAGATACGCAGTATTTT.

A word on this clone: Sequence at one end of the junction differs from germline and may be a read error. The chain links TRBV7-7 to TRBJ2-5, with 8 bases that match TRBD2. The CDR3 runs to 17 residues. The germline gives CDR1 SSHAT, CDR2 FNYEAQ (reference sequence). The CDR3 bases are TGTGCTAGCAGCTTGGCGGGGGGCGGGACGTACCAAGAGACCCAGTACTTC. Translated, it gives CASSLAGGGTYQETQYF.

V and J are TRBV6-5 and TRBJ2-7; the D gene is possibly TRBD1 (6 bases). The CDR3 sequence is 14 residues long. Looked up from germline, CDR1 is MNHEY and CDR2 is SVGAGI. V gave up 3 bases and J gave up 3 bases, with 12 bases separating them. In DNA form, the CDR3 reads TGTGCCAGCAGTTATTCGACCAGGGGCTACGAGCAGTACTTC. Its translation: CASSYSTRGYEQYF.

Comment on this clone: Other DNA sequences in the same sample also yield this CDR3. The rearrangement uses TRBV18 and TRBJ2-7; D uncertain. V gave up 2 bases and J gave up 2 bases, with 7 bases separating them. Germline lookup yields CDR1 KGHSH and CDR2 LQKENI. The CDR3 sequence is 13 residues long. CDR3 bases: TGTGCCAGCTCACCAAGAGTCCCCTACGAGCAGTACTTC. Translating gives CASSPRVPYEQYF.

V usage is TRBV6-5 and J usage is TRBJ1-2; unclear D gene. Trimming shortened V by 2 bases and J by 8 bases, and 12 bases separated the two germline ends. The CDR3 spans 13 residues. CDR1 is MNHEY, CDR2 SVGAGI, per germline. CDR3 sequence: CASSYDRWEGYTF. The CDR3 region has the DNA TGTGCCAGCAGTTACGACCGATGGGAGGGCTACACCTTC.

The chain links TRBV5-4 to TRBJ2-3; 8 nucleotides match TRBD2. Germline CDR1 is SGHNT and CDR2 is YYREEE (reference sequence). CDR3 length: 16 amino acids. V lost 1 base, J lost 4 bases, and 8 bases stayed unmatched. The CDR3 DNA sequence: TGTGCCAGCAGCTTGCAGGCCGGGGGGGGCGCAGATACGCAGTATTTT. This translates into CASSLQAGGGADTQYF.

This clone was seen a single time. The rearrangement links TRBV9 to TRBJ2-1; 7 bases fit TRBD2. Germline CDR1 SGDLS, CDR2 YYNGEE. V lost 4 bases and J lost 5; bases outside the gene matches: 15. The CDR3 has 17 amino acids. CDR3 sequence reads: CASSPGNLGRGDNEQFF. CDR3 DNA: TGTGCCAGCAGCCCAGGCAATCTAGGGAGGGGTGACAATGAGCAGTTCTTC. The full variable domain, rest sourced from reference TRBV9 and TRBJ2-1, is DSGVTQTPKHLITATGQRVTLRCSPRSGDLSVYWYQQSLDQGLQFLIQYYNGEERAKGNILERFSAQQFPDLHSELNLSSLELGDSALYFCASSPGNLGRGDNEQFFGPGTRLTVL.

CDR3: CASSLRPQLAGGVYEQYF. The CDR3 DNA is TGTGCCAGCAGCTTACGCCCTCAATTAGCGGGAGGAGTCTACGAGCAGTACTTC. The chain combines TRBV13 with TRBJ2-7; 10 bases are shared with TRBD2. This CDR3 is 18 amino acids long. Per the germline V gene, CDR1 is PRHDT and CDR2 is FYEKMQ (reference sequence). The J segment lost 3 bases and the V segment lost 2 bases, leaving 13 bases of the junction unmatched.

The sample holds one count of this clone. This chain uses TRBV23-1 with TRBJ2-7, with TRBD1 matching over 10 bases. TRBV23-1 is classed as an ORF, of uncertain function. The junction had 8 bases not matched to a gene; V was cut back by 3 bases and J by 6 bases. The CDR3 is 15 amino acids. CDR3 sequence (DNA): TGCGCCAGCAGTCATCCCCCGACAGGGGGCTTCGAGCAGTACTTC. Amino acids: CASSHPPTGGFEQYF.

J is TRBJ1-1 and V is TRBV5-5; D ambiguous. Germline values: CDR1 SGHKS, CDR2 YYEKEE (reference sequence). This CDR3 is built from 14 residues. The V and J ends lost 0 bases and 2 bases respectively, with 8 bases between them. The CDR3 region is CASSLGGRNTEAFF. The DNA for the CDR3 is TGTGCCAGCAGCTTGGGAGGCCGCAACACTGAAGCTTTCTTT.

The chain joins TRBV29-1 to TRBJ2-1; 8 bases are a match to TRBD2. There are 14 residues in the CDR3. Germline V gene sequence: CDR1 SQVTM, CDR2 ANQGSEA. After removal of 5 bases from V and 4 bases from J, the junction contained 7 bases not matched to a gene. The CDR3 DNA sequence: TGCAGCGTTAGGTCTAGCGGGCCTTACAATGAGCAGTTCTTC. It encodes CSVRSSGPYNEQFF.

The V and J genes are TRBV5-6 and TRBJ1-1; TRBD1 might be the D (6 bases). Germline values: CDR1 SGHDT, CDR2 YYEEEE. The V gene lost 4 bases and the J gene lost 6 bases, with 13 bases spanning the gap. The CDR3 is 13 residues long. This CDR3 is CASSPRGGAEAFF. In nucleotides, the CDR3 is TGTGCCAGCAGCCCACGAGGGGGGGCTGAAGCTTTCTTT.

The chain recombines TRBV5-4 with TRBJ2-1, with 12 bases lining up with TRBD2. Trimming took 4 bases from V and 6 from J; bases not matched to a gene: 8. The CDR3 has 16 amino acids. Germline V gene sequence: CDR1 SGHNT, CDR2 YYREEE (reference sequence). The CDR3 DNA reads TGTGCCAGCAGCCGCACCGGGACTAGCGGGCGCAATGAGCAGTTCTTC. Its translation is CASSRTGTSGRNEQFF. Filled out from reference TRBV5-4 and TRBJ2-1, the complete variable domain reads ETGVTQSPTHLIKTRGQQVTLRCSSQSGHNTVSWYQQALGQGPQFIFQYYREEENGRGNFPPRFSGLQFPNYSSELNVNALELDDSALYLCASSRTGTSGRNEQFFGPGTRLTVL.

This chain joins TRBV5-4 and TRBJ2-2, with 11 bases identical to TRBD2. With V trimmed by 0 bases and J by 4 bases, 5 bases remained unmatched. The CDR3 has 17 residues. The V gene's germline CDR1 is SGHNT and CDR2 YYREEE (reference sequence). The CDR3 nucleotides are TGTGCCAGCAGCTTGGGGGCTAGCGGGGGGATCACCGGGGAGCTGTTTTTT. Translation gives CASSLGASGGITGELFF. Combining the CDR3 with reference TRBV5-4 and TRBJ2-2 gives the whole variable domain ETGVTQSPTHLIKTRGQQVTLRCSSQSGHNTVSWYQQALGQGPQFIFQYYREEENGRGNFPPRFSGLQFPNYSSELNVNALELDDSALYLCASSLGASGGITGELFFGEGSRLTVL.

The chain carries TRBV5-5 and TRBJ2-7, with TRBD2 matching over 9 bases. Losses at the gene ends were 1 base for V and 8 bases for J; bases not matched to a gene: 10. CDR1 and CDR2 (germline): SGHKS, YYEKEE (reference sequence). This CDR3 has 15 amino acids. The CDR3 sequence is CASSLLRREGLKQYF. In DNA, the CDR3 is TGTGCCAGCAGCTTGCTCCGGCGGGAGGGCCTGAAGCAGTACTTC. The variable domain in full, completed from reference TRBV5-5 and TRBJ2-7, reads DAGVTQSPTHLIKTRGQQVTLRCSPISGHKSVSWYQQVLGQGPQFIFQYYEKEERGRGNFPDRFSARQFPNYSSELNVNALLLGDSALYLCASSLLRREGLKQYFGPGTRLTVT.

This clone was recorded a few times. The chain has TRBV30 and TRBJ1-1, with D unclear. V lost 2 bases and J lost 0, with 10 bases in between. CDR3 length equals 14 residues. Germline lookup yields CDR1 GTSNPN and CDR2 SVGIG (reference sequence). As DNA, the CDR3 is TGTGCCTGGAGTCTCAGGTCCCTGAACACTGAAGCTTTCTTT. Translation: CAWSLRSLNTEAFF. Filled out from reference TRBV30 and TRBJ1-1, the complete variable domain reads SQTIHQWPATLVQPVGSPLSLECTVEGTSNPNLYWYRQAAGRGLQLLFYSVGIGQISSEVPQNLSASRPQDRQFILSSKKLLLSDSGFYLCAWSLRSLNTEAFFGQGTRLTVV.

V and J are TRBV19 and TRBJ1-5; D possibly corresponds to TRBD1 (5 bases). Germline V gives CDR1 LNHDA, CDR2 SQIVND (reference sequence). V gave up 0 bases and J gave up 5 bases, with 5 bases separating them. This CDR3 has 13 amino acids. CDR3 amino acids: CASSIDRDQPQHF. As DNA, the CDR3 is TGTGCCAGTAGTATAGACAGGGATCAGCCCCAGCATTTT.

V usage is TRBV19 and J usage is TRBJ2-7, with 10 bases matching TRBD1. CDR1 is LNHDA, CDR2 SQIVND, per germline (reference sequence). The CDR3 contains 15 residues. V trimming: 4 bases; J trimming: 2 bases; junction bases outside the gene matches: 5. CDR3 nucleotides: TGTGCCAGTAGTAGGGGGGACAGGGGTCCCTACGAGCAGTACTTC. It specifies CASSRGDRGPYEQYF.